A single sample gave rise to the 26 T cell receptor beta chains below, sequenced in a study of regulatory T cells in long-lasting Graves disease. Libraries of TCR beta came from iRepertoire HTBI primers plus Arm-PCR of CDR3 regions. TCRdb reprocessed the multiplex PCR reads via MiXCR and lists one record per CDR3 protein. Of a few hundred thousand distinct CDR3 sequences listed, roughly a sixth were seen once; the top ten hold roughly 27%. Time point denoted: newly diagnosed GD, antithyroid drugs for less than 3 months. The TCR library was prepared using RNA isolated from PBMCs. The sample was also linked to a second study, of T cells in Graves' hyperthyroidism and ophthalmopathy.

The source material was peripheral blood mononuclear cells (PBMCs), sampled at new diagnosis, from a patient treated with antithyroid drugs. Receptor source: a man aged 35-49 years with Graves disease.

V and J are TRBV6-1 and TRBJ1-1, with no clear D. The germline CDR1 and CDR2 sequences are MNHNS and SASEGT. CDR3 length equals 13 residues. The germline V and J ends were trimmed by 3 bases and 6 bases, with 11 bases remaining between them. The CDR3 loop reads CASSDRGWAEAFF. Written as DNA, the CDR3 is TGTGCCAGCAGTGACAGAGGCTGGGCTGAAGCTTTCTTT.

This clonotype was recorded many times. The chain recombines TRBV6-1 with TRBJ2-7; possibly TRBD1 or TRBD2 for D (5 bases each). The CDR3 has 15 amino acids. Germline V gives CDR1 MNHNS, CDR2 SASEGT. V gave up 2 bases and J gave up 0 bases, with 11 bases separating them. CDR3 protein: CASSEPGTDSYEQYF. CDR3 coding DNA: TGTGCCAGCAGTGAACCTGGGACGGACTCCTACGAGCAGTACTTC.

This clonotype was detected a few times. Given a much more abundant clone one base away, this may be a read error. This chain joins TRBV7-9 and TRBJ2-1, with D hard to call. Germline loops: CDR1 SEHNR, CDR2 FQNEAQ (reference sequence). This CDR3 is built from 13 residues. With 2 bases removed from V and 4 bases from J, the gap between germline ends came to 6 bases. The CDR3 loop is CASSLQQYNEQFF. The CDR3 region has the DNA TGTGCCAGCAGCTTACAGCAGTACAATGAGCAGTTCTTC.

The chain uses TRBV6-1 and TRBJ2-7, with D unresolved. The CDR3 runs 15 residues. Trimming took off 6 bases at V and 1 base at J, with 16 bases between the two ends. The germline gives CDR1 MNHNS, CDR2 SASEGT. The CDR3 DNA is TGTGCCAGCAGATTATATTCCCGGTTATCCTACGAGCAGTACTTC. This encodes CASRLYSRLSYEQYF.

This clonotype occurred many times. The chain carries TRBV11-2 and TRBJ2-1; either TRBD1 or TRBD2 may fit D (5 bases each). V was clipped by 3 bases and J by 10 bases, with 10 bases between them. Germline CDR1 reads SGHAT; CDR2 reads FQNNGV. The length of the CDR3 is 12 residues. In DNA form, the CDR3 reads TGTGCCAGCAGCTTTCAGGGAGTCGAGCAGTTCTTC. This translates into CASSFQGVEQFF.

This clonotype was observed at least ten times. The chain joins TRBV2 to TRBJ1-2; possibly TRBD1 for D (5 bases). This CDR3 contains 13 residues. Looked up from germline, CDR1 is SNHLY and CDR2 is FYNNEI. Trimming took off 2 bases at V and 6 bases at J, with 10 bases between the two ends. CDR3 loop: CASSEMGQDGYTF. The CDR3 DNA follows: TGTGCCAGCAGTGAAATGGGGCAGGATGGCTACACCTTC.

There are many counts of this clonotype. The chain joins TRBV11-2 to TRBJ1-1; TRBD1 agrees at 7 bases. J lost 4 bases, V lost 1 base, and 9 bases had no gene match. The CDR3 runs 16 residues. Germline V gives CDR1 SGHAT, CDR2 FQNNGV. The CDR3 sequence is CASSLGHTGVGTEAFF. DNA for the CDR3: TGTGCCAGCAGCTTAGGCCATACAGGGGTAGGCACTGAAGCTTTCTTT.

The genes are TRBV14 and TRBJ2-5; TRBD1 matches 8 bases. Germline V gives CDR1 SGHDN, CDR2 FVKESK. Unmatched junction bases numbered 8, after V lost 4 bases and J lost 4 bases. The CDR3 covers 15 residues. In nucleotides, the CDR3 is TGTGCCAGCAGCCCCCGGACAGGGTACGGAGAGACCCAGTACTTC. It yields the protein CASSPRTGYGETQYF. The full variable domain, with the rest looked up from reference TRBV14 and TRBJ2-5, is EAGVTQFPSHSVIEKGQTVTLRCDPISGHDNLYWYRRVMGKEIKFLLHFVKESKQDESGMPNNRFLAERTGGTYSTLKVQPAELEDSGVYFCASSPRTGYGETQYFGPGTRLLVL.

The chain couples TRBV5-1 to TRBJ2-5; 10 positions match TRBD1. V lost 4 bases to trimming and J lost 1 base; unmatched junction nucleotides: 4. The CDR3 sequence is 15 residues long. The germline V gene has CDR1 SGHRS and CDR2 YFSETQ. This CDR3 is CASSGDRGLQETQYF. DNA of the CDR3: TGCGCCAGCAGCGGAGACAGGGGGCTCCAAGAGACCCAGTACTTC.

This chain joins TRBV20-1 and TRBJ1-5, with D unresolved. The CDR3 has 13 amino acids. The V end lost 5 bases, the J end lost 1 base, and 9 bases lay between the germline ends. CDR1 and CDR2 from the germline V gene are DFQATT and SNEGSKA (reference sequence). The CDR3 region has the DNA TGCAGTGCTTCGGCACCGAGCAATCAGCCCCAGCATTTT. This codes for CSASAPSNQPQHF.

This clonotype has just a few counts. V usage is TRBV19 and J usage is TRBJ1-5; D not certain. This CDR3 is 13 amino acids long. CDR1 and CDR2 from the germline V gene are LNHDA and SQIVND (reference sequence). With 5 bases removed from V and 5 bases from J, the gap between germline ends came to 10 bases. CDR3 region: CASSVYTDQPQHF. The CDR3 DNA reads as TGTGCCAGTAGTGTCTACACGGATCAGCCCCAGCATTTT. Full variable domain (missing parts from reference TRBV19 and TRBJ1-5): DGGITQSPKYLFRKEGQNVTLSCEQNLNHDAMYWYRQDPGQGLRLIYYSQIVNDFQKGDIAEGYSVSREKKESFPLTVTSAQKNPTAFYLCASSVYTDQPQHFGDGTRLSIL.

This clonotype was seen many times. The CDR3 sequence is CASSSDRVMTDTQYF. In DNA, the CDR3 is TGTGCCAGCAGCTCAGACAGGGTAATGACAGATACGCAGTATTTT. The V call is TRBV7-9, the J call TRBJ2-3, with TRBD1 identical over 7 bases. CDR1 is SEHNR and CDR2 is FQNEAQ in the germline V gene (reference sequence). This CDR3 is 15 amino acids long. V trimming: 4 bases; J trimming: 3 bases; junction bases outside the gene matches: 7.

This clonotype was detected ten times or more. One junction end does not reproduce the germline sequence, and a read error may be involved. This rearrangement joins TRBV28 to TRBJ2-5, with 14 nucleotides matching TRBD2. The CDR3 covers 18 residues. The germline V gene has CDR1 MDHEN and CDR2 SYDVKM. The CDR3 nucleotides read TGTGCCAGCAGTTTAGGAGGGACTAGCGGGGGCTACCAGGAGACCCAGTACTTC. This sequence encodes CASSLGGTSGGYQETQYF.

This clonotype was counted at least ten times. The CDR3 region is CASSPDRYYGYTF. CDR3 DNA sequence: TGTGCCAGCAGTCCGGACAGGTACTATGGCTACACCTTC. This sequence joins TRBV18 and TRBJ1-2; 7 bases line up with TRBD1. The CDR3 is made up of 13 amino acids. Germline V gene lookup returns CDR1 KGHSH and CDR2 LQKENI. The V gene end was trimmed by 8 bases and the J gene end by 3 bases; junction bases not matched to a gene: 6. The variable domain in full, with the rest retrieved from reference TRBV18 and TRBJ1-2, is NAGVMQNPRHLVRRRGQEARLRCSPMKGHSHVYWYRQLPEEGLKFMVYLQKENIIDESGMPKERFSAEFPKEGPSILRIQQVVRGDSAAYFCASSPDRYYGYTFGSGTRLTVV.

A word on this clonotype: A single base separates this from a much larger clone, so it may be a read error. The chain has TRBV6-2 or TRBV6-3 and TRBJ2-5; D is perhaps TRBD1 or TRBD2 (5 bases each). In germline, CDR1 is MNHEY, CDR2 SVGEGT. Trimming removed 4 bases from V and 5 bases from J, with 14 bases in between. The CDR3 is made up of 14 amino acids. CDR3 amino acids: CASSCSGGSETQYF. The CDR3 bases are TGTGCCAGCAGTTGCTCTGGGGGATCGGAGACCCAGTACTTC.

The genes are TRBV4-2 and TRBJ2-7; 8 bases match TRBD1. Germline-derived CDR1 and CDR2 are LGHNA and YNFKEQ. The CDR3 runs to 15 residues. The junction had 15 bases not matched to a gene; V was cut back by 9 bases and J by 5 bases. DNA of the CDR3: TGTGCCAGTTCTAGACCCTCGGACAGGGCCCACGAGCAGTACTTC. It yields the protein CASSRPSDRAHEQYF.

Many counts were recorded for this clonotype. The chain uses TRBV5-1 and TRBJ2-1, with D unresolved. This CDR3 has 16 residues. V was shortened by 4 bases and J by 0 bases, with 14 bases between the two germline ends. Per the germline V gene, CDR1 is SGHRS and CDR2 is YFSETQ. This CDR3 reads CASSQDPPSSYNEQFF. In nucleotides, the CDR3 is TGCGCCAGCAGCCAGGACCCGCCAAGCTCCTACAATGAGCAGTTCTTC.

The rearrangement links TRBV30 to TRBJ1-2; D is unclear. Germline V CDR1 and CDR2: GTSNPN, SVGIG (reference sequence). The CDR3 contains 11 residues. The germline V and J ends were trimmed by 4 bases and 8 bases, with 11 bases remaining between them. CDR3 DNA sequence: TGTGCCTGGACCGCCGTTCGGGGCTACACCTTC. Its protein product is CAWTAVRGYTF.

This clonotype was observed many times. V usage is TRBV20-1 and J usage is TRBJ2-5; D ambiguous. Looked up from germline, CDR1 is DFQATT and CDR2 is SNEGSKA (reference sequence). The V gene lost 2 bases and the J gene lost 0 bases, with 4 bases spanning the gap. CDR3 length: 12 residues. The CDR3 coding sequence is TGCAGTGCTAGACCGTACCAAGAGACCCAGTACTTC. The encoded protein is CSARPYQETQYF.

This clonotype has at least ten counts. The chain uses TRBV9 and TRBJ1-6; D remains ambiguous. Trimming shortened V by 4 bases and J by 6 bases, and 20 bases separated the two germline ends. CDR3 length: 17 residues. Germline assignment: CDR1 SGDLS and CDR2 YYNGEE. The CDR3 coding sequence is TGTGCCAGCAGCAAGCGTCTCCAGGTGGAGCGTAATTCACCCCTCCACTTT. Translation gives CASSKRLQVERNSPLHF.

This chain connects TRBV18 to TRBJ1-5; TRBD1 matches 7 bases. The CDR3 runs 16 residues. Per germline, CDR1 KGHSH and CDR2 LQKENI. V gave up 1 base and J gave up 1 base; unmatched junction bases: 4. The DNA of the CDR3 is TGTGCCAGCTCACCACAGGGGGCAGGGAGCAATCAGCCCCAGCATTTT. Protein sequence: CASSPQGAGSNQPQHF.

The chain carries TRBV9 and TRBJ1-4; no clear D. The CDR3 runs to 14 residues. The V end lost 0 bases, the J end lost 2 bases, and 5 bases lay between the germline ends. Germline V CDR1 and CDR2: SGDLS, YYNGEE. DNA for the CDR3: TGTGCCAGCAGCGTAGGAGGGACTAATGAAAAACTGTTTTTT. It translates to CASSVGGTNEKLFF.

This clonotype has at least ten counts. This chain connects TRBV20-1 to TRBJ1-5, with a possible D match to TRBD1 (5 bases). The V and J ends lost 3 bases and 7 bases respectively, with 16 bases between them. This CDR3 comprises 14 residues. Looked up from germline, CDR1 is DFQATT and CDR2 is SNEGSKA (reference sequence). The DNA of the CDR3 is TGCAGTGCTAGCCACAACCAACGGGACCAGCCCCAGCATTTT. Translating it yields CSASHNQRDQPQHF.

This chain's CDR3 is CASSQDRERGYTF. The DNA of the CDR3 is TGCGCCAGCAGCCAAGACAGGGAAAGAGGCTACACCTTC. The V call is TRBV4-1, the J call TRBJ1-2; TRBD1 might be the D (5 bases). CDR1 is MGHRA and CDR2 is YSYEKL in the germline V gene. V was clipped by 0 bases and J by 8 bases, with 10 bases between them. The CDR3 contains 13 residues.

This clonotype appeared many times. The chain links TRBV18 to TRBJ2-5, with 8 bases lining up with TRBD1. Germline assignment: CDR1 KGHSH and CDR2 LQKENI. The CDR3 is 15 residues long. V was pared by 2 bases and J by 5 bases, with 7 bases of the junction left unmatched. The CDR3 sequence is CASSPEDRVRETQYF. CDR3 sequence (DNA): TGTGCCAGCTCACCAGAGGACAGGGTTCGGGAGACCCAGTACTTC.

This clonotype was observed at least ten times. This rearrangement joins TRBV6-1 to TRBJ2-5, with 10 bases lining up with TRBD2. The length of the CDR3 is 16 residues. Trimming took 6 bases from V and 5 from J; bases not matched to a gene: 12. Germline V gene data show CDR1 as MNHNS and CDR2 as SASEGT. DNA for the CDR3: TGTGCCAGCAGCATCCGAAGCGGGGGGGCTTATGAGACCCAGTACTTC. It codes for CASSIRSGGAYETQYF.